Listed below are T cell receptor beta chains from one sample, sequenced in a study of CD8 T cells in ankylosing spondylitis. MiXCR, run by TCRdb on the 5' RACE reads, gives a single entry per CDR3 protein. The sample includes around 140,000 distinct CDR3 sequences, more than 15% seen only once; the top ten take 30% to 35%. Sequencing was performed on blood, either unsorted or a sorted T cell fraction (not recorded which). The receptors originated from a male donor with ankylosing spondylitis. CDR3s include the opening cysteine and the closing phenylalanine or tryptophan. Each record gives: D gene, J gene, V gene, clone size, CDR3 DNA, CDR3 protein. A D gene is named only where the DNA matches it firmly. Only some rows state a clone size, as once, few, many or a class for expanded clones.

d_call: .; j_call: TRBJ2-3; v_call: TRBV9; clone_size: .; cdr3_nt: TGTGCCAGCAGCGTCGGGGGTCGCACAGATACGCAGTATTTT; cdr3_aa: CASSVGGRTDTQYF
d_call: TRBD2; j_call: TRBJ2-1; v_call: TRBV12-3/TRBV12-4; clone_size: once; cdr3_nt: TGTGCCACAGGAGGGACTAGCGGGATGCATGAGCAGTTCTTC; cdr3_aa: CATGGTSGMHEQFF
d_call: .; j_call: TRBJ2-7; v_call: TRBV28; clone_size: .; cdr3_nt: TGTGCCAGCAGTTTCATTTACAGCTCCTACGAGCAGTACTTC; cdr3_aa: CASSFIYSSYEQYF
d_call: TRBD2; j_call: TRBJ2-3; v_call: TRBV4-2; clone_size: few; cdr3_nt: TGTGCCAGCAGCCGCATTCCCATAGCGGGAGATCCCACAGATACGCAGTATTTT; cdr3_aa: CASSRIPIAGDPTDTQYF
d_call: TRBD1; j_call: TRBJ2-2; v_call: TRBV28; clone_size: few; cdr3_nt: TGTGCCAGCAGTACAGTCAGGGGGCGTAACACCGGGGAGCTGTTTTTT; cdr3_aa: CASSTVRGRNTGELFF
d_call: .; j_call: TRBJ1-5; v_call: TRBV7-2; clone_size: many; cdr3_nt: TGTGCCAGCAGCCTAGCCCAAAATCAGCCCCAGCATTTT; cdr3_aa: CASSLAQNQPQHF
d_call: TRBD1; j_call: TRBJ2-1; v_call: TRBV24-1; clone_size: few; cdr3_nt: TGTGCCACCAGTGATTCACTGTATACCGGGACAGGCGCCTACAATGAGCAGTTCTTC; cdr3_aa: CATSDSLYTGTGAYNEQFF
d_call: TRBD1; j_call: TRBJ2-7; v_call: TRBV28; clone_size: .; cdr3_nt: TGTGCCAGCAGTTTGACAGGGGGCTACGACGAGCAGTACTTC; cdr3_aa: CASSLTGGYDEQYF
d_call: TRBD2; j_call: TRBJ2-7; v_call: TRBV28; clone_size: .; cdr3_nt: TGTGCCAGCACCCCGGGAGGGTCCAACGAGCAGTACTTC; cdr3_aa: CASTPGGSNEQYF
d_call: .; j_call: TRBJ2-1; v_call: TRBV7-9; clone_size: few; cdr3_nt: TGTGCCAGCAGCTTACCTATCTATCTCTCCTACAATGAGCAGTTCTTC; cdr3_aa: CASSLPIYLSYNEQFF
d_call: TRBD2; j_call: TRBJ2-3; v_call: TRBV2; clone_size: few; cdr3_nt: TGTGCCAGCAGTGAGAGCGGGAGGGCCGGCACAGATACGCAGTATTTT; cdr3_aa: CASSESGRAGTDTQYF
d_call: .; j_call: TRBJ1-4; v_call: TRBV12-3/TRBV12-4; clone_size: few; cdr3_nt: TGTGCCAGCAGTCGACTCCTAAGAGGGGAAAAACTGTTTTTT; cdr3_aa: CASSRLLRGEKLFF
d_call: TRBD1; j_call: TRBJ2-2; v_call: TRBV4-1; clone_size: .; cdr3_nt: TGCGCCAGCAGCCCACAGACAGGGGGCTCCGGGGAGCTGTTTTTT; cdr3_aa: CASSPQTGGSGELFF
d_call: TRBD2; j_call: TRBJ2-1; v_call: TRBV7-9; clone_size: few; cdr3_nt: TGTGCCAGCAGCTTAGCAGCGGGAGTGGCATGGGAGCAGTTCTTC; cdr3_aa: CASSLAAGVAWEQFF
d_call: .; j_call: TRBJ1-5; v_call: TRBV28; clone_size: few; cdr3_nt: TGTGCCAGCAGCCGGAGCAATCAGCCCCAGCATTTT; cdr3_aa: CASSRSNQPQHF
d_call: .; j_call: TRBJ2-1; v_call: TRBV9; clone_size: few; cdr3_nt: TGTGCCAGCAGCGTAGGTTTGGGTCCTGAGCAGTTCTTC; cdr3_aa: CASSVGLGPEQFF
d_call: .; j_call: TRBJ2-2; v_call: TRBV14; clone_size: .; cdr3_nt: TGTGCCAGCAGCCAAGATCGTGGGGGGATTCGGTCCAGGGAGCTGTTTTTT; cdr3_aa: CASSQDRGGIRSRELFF
d_call: .; j_call: TRBJ2-1; v_call: TRBV7-9; clone_size: many; cdr3_nt: TGTGCCAGCAGCTCGGACAGCAACTCCTACAATGAGCAGTTCTTC; cdr3_aa: CASSSDSNSYNEQFF
d_call: TRBD1; j_call: TRBJ2-7; v_call: TRBV7-9; clone_size: few; cdr3_nt: TGTGCCAGCAGGCCAGACAGGGCCTACGAGCAGTACTTC; cdr3_aa: CASRPDRAYEQYF
d_call: .; j_call: TRBJ2-1; v_call: TRBV5-1; clone_size: .; cdr3_nt: TGCGCCAGCAGCTTGGCCGAATCGACTGAGCAGTTCTTC; cdr3_aa: CASSLAESTEQFF
d_call: TRBD2; j_call: TRBJ2-1; v_call: TRBV6-1; clone_size: .; cdr3_nt: TGTGCCAGCAGTGATTGGGTACCTAGCGGACACAATGAGCAGTTCTTC; cdr3_aa: CASSDWVPSGHNEQFF
d_call: .; j_call: TRBJ2-3; v_call: TRBV12-3/TRBV12-4; clone_size: many; cdr3_nt: TGTGCCAGCAGTTTAGCCGGTCCGGCCACAGATACGCAGTATTTT; cdr3_aa: CASSLAGPATDTQYF
d_call: .; j_call: TRBJ2-5; v_call: TRBV4-3; clone_size: .; cdr3_nt: TGCGCCAGCAGCCAAGATCGGGGCAAGTTAGAGACCCAGTACTTC; cdr3_aa: CASSQDRGKLETQYF
d_call: TRBD1; j_call: TRBJ2-7; v_call: TRBV29-1; clone_size: .; cdr3_nt: TGCAGCGTTAAACAGGGGTTAAGTGATTCCGAGCAGTACTTC; cdr3_aa: CSVKQGLSDSEQYF
d_call: TRBD2; j_call: TRBJ2-1; v_call: TRBV29-1; clone_size: .; cdr3_nt: TGCAGCGTTGAAGATCGGGGGACTAGCGGGAGCTCCTACAATGAGCAGTTCTTC; cdr3_aa: CSVEDRGTSGSSYNEQFF
d_call: .; j_call: TRBJ1-2; v_call: TRBV29-1; clone_size: .; cdr3_nt: TGCAGCGCCCTAGAGGTGGGGGGATACGGCTACACCTTC; cdr3_aa: CSALEVGGYGYTF
d_call: .; j_call: TRBJ2-2; v_call: TRBV20-1; clone_size: .; cdr3_nt: TGCAGTGCTCAGAATCGGCAGAGGAACACCGGGGAGCTGTTTTTT; cdr3_aa: CSAQNRQRNTGELFF